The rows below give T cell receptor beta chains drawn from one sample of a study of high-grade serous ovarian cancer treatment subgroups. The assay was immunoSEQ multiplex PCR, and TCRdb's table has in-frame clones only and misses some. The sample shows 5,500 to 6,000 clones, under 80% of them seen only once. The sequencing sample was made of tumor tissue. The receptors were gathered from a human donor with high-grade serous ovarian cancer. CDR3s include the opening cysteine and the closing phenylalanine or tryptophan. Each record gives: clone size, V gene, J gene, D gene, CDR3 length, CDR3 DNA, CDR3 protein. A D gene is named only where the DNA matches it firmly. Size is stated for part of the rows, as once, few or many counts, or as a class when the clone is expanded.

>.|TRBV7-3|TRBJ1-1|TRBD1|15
TGTGCCAGCAGCTTAACGGGGACAGCGAACACTGAAGCTTTCTTT
CASSLTGTANTEAFF
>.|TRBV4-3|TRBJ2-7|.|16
TGCGCCAGCAGCCAAGATGGCGACTCCTTAGCCTACGAGCAGTACTTC
CASSQDGDSLAYEQYF
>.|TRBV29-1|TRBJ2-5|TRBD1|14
TGCAGCGTAATAGGTGGGACAGACAAAGAGACCCAGTACTTC
CSVIGGTDKETQYF
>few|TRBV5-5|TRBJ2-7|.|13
TGTGCCAGCAATCCAGAGAGTTCCGACGAGCAGTACTTC
CASNPESSDEQYF
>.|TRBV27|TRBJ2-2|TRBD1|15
TGTGCCAGCAGTTTGGGACAGGGTGACACCGGGGAGCTGTTTTTT
CASSLGQGDTGELFF
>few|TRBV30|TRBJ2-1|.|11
TGTGCCTGGGGGAGATTTAATGAGCAGTTCTTC
CAWGRFNEQFF
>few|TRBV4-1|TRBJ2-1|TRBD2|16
TGCGCCAGCAGCCTTCCAGCGGGGGGAACTTACAATGAGCAGTTCTTC
CASSLPAGGTYNEQFF
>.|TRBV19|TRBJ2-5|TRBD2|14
TGTGCCAGTAGTACCTTCGGGGGGACGGGGGCCCAGTACTTC
CASSTFGGTGAQYF
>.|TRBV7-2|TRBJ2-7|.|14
TGTGCCAGCAGCAGACAGGGATCGGGGGACGAGCAGTACTTC
CASSRQGSGDEQYF
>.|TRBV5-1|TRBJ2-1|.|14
TGCGCCAGCAGCTTGGGGGACGGGTACAATGAGCAGTTCTTC
CASSLGDGYNEQFF
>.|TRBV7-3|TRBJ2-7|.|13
TGTGCCAGCAGCTTAACTGTAGGCGACGAGCAGTACTTC
CASSLTVGDEQYF
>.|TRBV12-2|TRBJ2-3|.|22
TGTGCAAGTCGCTTAGGAGGACAGGGGATGGGGTTGAAGGGGGATAGCACAGATACGCAGTATTTT
CASRLGGQGMGLKGDSTDTQYF
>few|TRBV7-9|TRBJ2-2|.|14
TGTGCCGGCCTCGAAACCAGGACCACCGGGGAGCTGTTTTTT
CAGLETRTTGELFF
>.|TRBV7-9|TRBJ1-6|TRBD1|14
TGTGCCAGCAGCTTGTGGGACAGGGTCTCACCCCTCCACTTT
CASSLWDRVSPLHF
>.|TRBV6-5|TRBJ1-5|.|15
TGTGCCAGCAGGGCCGCCCGTCAGGGGTGGGAGCCCCAGCATTTT
CASRAARQGWEPQHF
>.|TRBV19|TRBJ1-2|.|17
TGTGCCAGTACCCAAAAATTGGGGGGGGTGTGGCACTATGGCTACACCTTC
CASTQKLGGVWHYGYTF
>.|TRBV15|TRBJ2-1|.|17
TGTGCCACCAGCAGAGAAGGTGGGCCGGCCTCCTACAATGAGCAGTTCTTC
CATSREGGPASYNEQFF
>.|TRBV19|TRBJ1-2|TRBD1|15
TGTGCCAGTAGTACTCGGGACAGGGTATCGCGGGGCTACACCTTC
CASSTRDRVSRGYTF
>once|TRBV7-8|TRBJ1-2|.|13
TGTGCCAGCAGCCTTGGACGGGACTATGGCTACACCTTC
CASSLGRDYGYTF
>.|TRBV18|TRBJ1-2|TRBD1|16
TGTGCCAGCTCAAAAAATAAAGGACAGGCCCTAATGGGCTACACCTTC
CASSKNKGQALMGYTF
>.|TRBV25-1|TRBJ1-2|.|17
TGTGCCAGCAGTGCCCCCACGGGGAGGGGGTTTAACTATGGCTACACCTTC
CASSAPTGRGFNYGYTF
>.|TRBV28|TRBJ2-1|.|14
TGTGCCAGCAGTTTCCCGTCGGTCCCCAATGAGCAGTTCTTC
CASSFPSVPNEQFF
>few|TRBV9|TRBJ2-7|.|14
TGTGCCAGCAGTGGGACGCCGAAACCCTACGAGCAGTACTTC
CASSGTPKPYEQYF
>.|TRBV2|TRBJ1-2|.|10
TGTGCCAGGGGCACCTATGGCTACACCTTC
CARGTYGYTF
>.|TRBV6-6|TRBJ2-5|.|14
TGTGCCAGCAGTTACGACTCAAGAAGCGAGACCCAGTACTTC
CASSYDSRSETQYF
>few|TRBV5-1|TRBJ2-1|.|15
TGCGCCTGCCGGATAGGGGGAGACTCCTACAATGAGCAGTTCTTC
CACRIGGDSYNEQFF
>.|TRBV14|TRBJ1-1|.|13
TGTGCCAGCAGCTCCCACAGAAACACTGAAGCTTTCTTT
CASSSHRNTEAFF
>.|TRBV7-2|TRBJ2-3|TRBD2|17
TGTGCCAGCAGCAAGGGGCCAGCGGGGGTCTCCACAGATACGCAGTATTTT
CASSKGPAGVSTDTQYF
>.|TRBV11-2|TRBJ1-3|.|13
TGTGCCAGCAGCTTAAAGGACGGGAACACCATATATTTT
CASSLKDGNTIYF
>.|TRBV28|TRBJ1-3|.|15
TGTGCCAGCAAATATTCCGGACACAATGGAAACACCATATATTTT
CASKYSGHNGNTIYF
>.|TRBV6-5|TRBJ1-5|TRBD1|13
TGTGCCAGTCAGGGACAGCCCAATCAGCCCCAGCATTTT
CASQGQPNQPQHF
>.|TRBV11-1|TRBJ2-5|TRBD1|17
TGTGCCAGCAGCTCCCCCGGGACAGGGGGCGGCCAAGAGACCCAGTACTTC
CASSSPGTGGGQETQYF
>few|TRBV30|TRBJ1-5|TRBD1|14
TGTGCCTGGACCACCGGGACAGGCAATCAGCCCCAGCATTTT
CAWTTGTGNQPQHF
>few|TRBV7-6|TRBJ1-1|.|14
TGTGCCAGCAGCGACCGGACAGCGAACACTGAAGCTTTCTTT
CASSDRTANTEAFF
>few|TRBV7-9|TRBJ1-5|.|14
TGTGCCAGTAGGGCGGACGGTGGATATCAGCCCCAGCATTTT
CASRADGGYQPQHF
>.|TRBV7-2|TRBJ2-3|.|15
TGTGCCAGCAGCCGAGGGACTTCGCGCACAGATACGCAGTATTTT
CASSRGTSRTDTQYF
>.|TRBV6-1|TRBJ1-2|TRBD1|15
TGTGCCAGCAGGGAAACAGGGGTCCCGACTTATGGCTACACCTTC
CASRETGVPTYGYTF
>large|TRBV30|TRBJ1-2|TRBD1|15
TGTGCCTGGAGTGTCGGGACAGTCGCTAACTATGGCTACACCTTC
CAWSVGTVANYGYTF
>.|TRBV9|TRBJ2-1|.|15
TGTGCCAGCAGCGTAGACCCCGGGGGCTACAATGAGCAGTTCTTC
CASSVDPGGYNEQFF
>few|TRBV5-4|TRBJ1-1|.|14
TGTGCCAGCAGCTTATTCCAGGTTAAGACTGAAGCTTTCTTT
CASSLFQVKTEAFF